Below, 12 T cell receptor beta chains from the same sample are listed, as sequenced in a study of OX40 agonist ivuxolimab in advanced cancers. The library was made by the immunoSEQ multiplex PCR assay. As stored in TCRdb, this immuneACCESS dataset retains in-frame rearrangements with V and J assigned. A fraction of the clones does not appear; measured against another copy, unresolved V genes explain less than half of the discrepancy, and the remainder lacks a known reason. Counted in this sample were about 35,000 clones; around 93% of them appeared once. Of the sample, 33% falls within the top ten clones. The sample here was CD4+ or CD8+ T cells sorted from blood, taken in a trial of the OX40 agonist ivuxolimab. The receptors derive from an adult with an advanced solid tumor such as melanoma, head and neck, liver or kidney cancer.

This chain connects TRBV11-2 to TRBJ1-5, with TRBD1 as a possible D gene (5 bases). V lost 1 base and J 8 bases, leaving 15 bases between the germline ends. Germline V gives CDR1 SGHAT, CDR2 FQNNGV. There are 15 residues in the CDR3. The CDR3 sequence is CASSLVGTATEPQHF. The CDR3, as DNA: TGTGCCAGCAGCTTAGTAGGGACGGCAACTGAGCCCCAGCATTTT.

The V gene is TRBV27, the J gene TRBJ1-4; TRBD1 agrees at 7 bases. The CDR3 loop spans 13 amino acids. V was pared by 7 bases and J by 6 bases, with 5 bases of the junction left unmatched. The germline V gene has CDR1 MNHEY and CDR2 SMNVEV (reference sequence). The CDR3 DNA reads as TGTGCCAGCACGACAGGGAGACATGAAAAACTGTTTTTT. Translating gives CASTTGRHEKLFF.

This clone has just one count. The chain couples TRBV28 to TRBJ2-7, with TRBD1 matching over 7 bases. V lost 3 bases, J lost 5 bases, and 10 bases stayed unmatched. CDR1 and CDR2 (germline): MDHEN, SYDVKM. This CDR3 has 15 amino acids. CDR3 in amino acids: CASSFRDREWNEQYF. DNA for the CDR3: TGTGCCAGCAGTTTCCGGGACAGAGAGTGGAACGAGCAGTACTTC.

The chain carries TRBV2 and TRBJ1-1, with 7 bases matching TRBD1. Trimming cost V 10 bases and J 0 bases; bases outside gene matches: 8. Germline V gives CDR1 SNHLY, CDR2 FYNNEI. The CDR3 loop spans 14 amino acids. The CDR3 DNA sequence: TGTGCCACGAGACAGGGAACTCTGAACACTGAAGCTTTCTTT. Protein product: CATRQGTLNTEAFF.

This sequence joins TRBV5-6 and TRBJ1-4; a possible D gene is TRBD1 (5 bases). Trimming pared 1 base from V and 7 bases from J, leaving 17 bases between. CDR1 is SGHDT, CDR2 YYEEEE, per germline. There are 16 residues in the CDR3. The CDR3 spells CASSLSLGAAGEKLFF. The CDR3 DNA sequence: TGTGCCAGCAGCTTGAGTCTTGGGGCCGCGGGTGAAAAACTGTTTTTT.

The V and J genes are TRBV2 and TRBJ1-2; D not resolved. CDR3 size: 14 residues. CDR1 is SNHLY, CDR2 FYNNEI, per germline. The V and J ends lost 1 base and 0 bases respectively, with 6 bases between them. DNA of the CDR3: TGTGCCAGCAGTGAAGGGGCAGCTAACTATGGCTACACCTTC. Its translation: CASSEGAANYGYTF.

V gene TRBV14 combines with J gene TRBJ2-2; a possible D gene is TRBD1 (5 bases). V shed 4 bases and J shed 5 bases, with 17 bases lying between them. This CDR3 is built from 16 residues. CDR1 and CDR2 (germline): SGHDN, FVKESK. CDR3 nucleotide sequence: TGTGCCAGCAGCCGCTGGGGCAGGGATGGAACCGGGGAGCTGTTTTTT. Translation: CASSRWGRDGTGELFF.

The rearrangement joins TRBV19 to TRBJ1-1; D not certain. CDR3 length equals 13 residues. Trimming took 5 bases from V and 1 from J, leaving 8 bases between them. Germline CDR1 LNHDA, CDR2 SQIVND (reference sequence). This CDR3 is CASSWAQNTEAFF. The CDR3 DNA is TGTGCCAGTAGTTGGGCGCAGAACACTGAAGCTTTCTTT. Full variable domain (remainder filled in from reference TRBV19 and TRBJ1-1): DGGITQSPKYLFRKEGQNVTLSCEQNLNHDAMYWYRQDPGQGLRLIYYSQIVNDFQKGDIAEGYSVSREKKESFPLTVTSAQKNPTAFYLCASSWAQNTEAFFGQGTRLTVV.

The rearrangement joins TRBV4-2 to TRBJ1-6, with 8 bases lining up with TRBD1. Losses at the gene ends were 0 bases for V and 10 bases for J; bases not matched to a gene: 5. CDR3 size: 15 residues. CDR1 is LGHNA, CDR2 YNFKEQ, per germline. CDR3: CASSQEGTGPSPLHF. In nucleotides, the CDR3 is TGTGCCAGCAGCCAAGAGGGGACAGGTCCCTCACCCCTCCACTTT.

V is TRBV5-4 and J is TRBJ1-1; D unclear. V was shortened by 4 bases and J by 4 bases, with 8 bases between the two germline ends. Germline CDR1 is SGHNT and CDR2 is YYREEE (reference sequence). This CDR3 comprises 12 residues. The CDR3 is CASSPGFTEAFF. The CDR3 DNA reads TGTGCCAGCAGCCCGGGATTCACTGAAGCTTTCTTT.

This clone was picked up one time. The CDR3 loop reads CASSYRGHLYEQYF. CDR3 sequence (DNA): TGCGCCAGCAGTTACAGGGGCCACCTTTACGAGCAGTACTTC. The V gene is TRBV5-1, the J gene TRBJ2-7; 7 positions agree with TRBD1. CDR1 SGHRS and CDR2 YFSETQ come from the germline V gene. V gave up 5 bases and J gave up 4 bases; unmatched junction bases: 9. This CDR3 spans 14 amino acids.

The chain employs TRBV4-3 and TRBJ2-7; 7 bases match TRBD2. V trimming: 0 bases; J trimming: 3 bases; junction bases outside the gene matches: 8. Germline CDR1 reads LGHNA; CDR2 reads YSLEER. The CDR3 contains 16 residues. The CDR3 sequence: CASSQDLGGNLYEQYF. The CDR3, as DNA: TGCGCCAGCAGCCAAGATTTGGGGGGGAATCTCTACGAGCAGTACTTC.